This T cell receptor beta chain was obtained from a study of T cells after yellow fever vaccination. This clonotype was seen a handful of times. Trimming left V 0 bases short and J 2 bases short, with 13 bases between. The CDR3 has 16 amino acids. Germline-derived CDR1 and CDR2 are SGHTA and FQGNSA. Via MiXCR, TCRdb re-called the 5' RACE reads, giving one row per CDR3 protein. Altogether 250,000 to 400,000 distinct CDR3 sequences are present, roughly 3.9% being singletons, with the ten largest covering around 23%. This TCR was recovered from a man aged 18 to 30 who received the YFV17D yellow fever vaccine. The chain combines TRBV7-2 with TRBJ1-1; D uncertain. The material sequenced was PBMCs, taken 5 days after the yellow fever booster vaccination. CDR3 nucleotide sequence: TGTGCCAGCAGCTTAGCTTGGTCAGCCTCTAACACTGAAGCTTTCTTT. It specifies CASSLAWSASNTEAFF.